What follows are 8 T cell receptor beta chains derived from one specimen sequenced in a study of blood T cell repertoires in COVID-19 (dated by TCRdb to the early 2020s). The library came from the immunoSEQ multiplex PCR assay. TCRdb mirrors the immuneACCESS table, restricted to in-frame sequences. Some clones are absent from its copies; in checked studies, under half trace to an unresolved V gene, and the reason for the others is unknown. The sample table lists around 270,000 clones, roughly 88% of them with a count of one. The ten largest clones capture 0.87% of the sample. Sample: peripheral blood. These receptors were taken from a human donor with COVID-19, enrolled during active disease. The donor label of this sample is uncertain.

The chain recombines TRBV28 with TRBJ1-1; D is possibly TRBD1 (5 bases). Trimming left V 7 bases short and J 3 bases short, with 15 bases between. This CDR3 has 14 amino acids. The germline CDR1 and CDR2 sequences are MDHEN and SYDVKM. CDR3 loop: CASTSPGVHTEAFF. CDR3 sequence (DNA): TGTGCCAGCACCTCCCCGGGGGTACACACTGAAGCTTTCTTT.

The chain carries TRBV5-1 and TRBJ1-4; the D is unclear. Deletions cut 4 bases from V and 0 bases from J, with 7 bases between. The CDR3 extends over 14 amino acids. Per germline, CDR1 SGHRS and CDR2 YFSETQ. CDR3 in DNA: TGCGCCAGCAGCAAGCTTGCAACTAATGAAAAACTGTTTTTT. Protein product: CASSKLATNEKLFF.

There are a few counts of this clone. The chain has TRBV21-1 and TRBJ2-3; the table's TRBD2 call for D was not verified on the DNA. TRBV21-1 is flagged as a pseudogene. This CDR3 has 19 amino acids. CDR3 in DNA: TGTGCCAGCAGCAAAGCACTAGCGGGGACCGATCCTAGCACAGATACGCAGTATTTT. It translates to CASSKALAGTDPSTDTQYF.

This chain joins TRBV15 and TRBJ1-4; 7 bases map to TRBD1. This CDR3 has 15 amino acids. V gave up 2 bases and J gave up 2 bases; unmatched junction bases: 2. The germline V gene encodes CDR1 LNHNV and CDR2 YYDKDF (reference sequence). CDR3 protein: CATSRYRGTNEKLFF. CDR3 DNA sequence: TGTGCCACCAGCAGATACAGGGGCACTAATGAAAAACTGTTTTTT.

This clone was seen only a few times. The chain joins TRBV7-8 to TRBJ1-5; 7 nucleotides align to TRBD1. J lost 6 bases, V lost 4 bases, and 9 bases had no gene match. CDR1 SGHVS and CDR2 FQNEAQ come from the germline V gene. The CDR3 covers 15 residues. CDR3 loop: CASSSETGPVQPQHF. As DNA, the CDR3 is TGTGCCAGCAGCTCCGAGACAGGGCCGGTTCAGCCCCAGCATTTT.

The gene calls are TRBV5-1 and TRBJ1-1; D possibly corresponds to TRBD1 (5 bases). The V and J ends lost 5 bases and 0 bases respectively, with 11 bases between them. CDR1 is SGHRS, CDR2 YFSETQ, per germline. The CDR3 is 14 residues long. CDR3 in amino acids: CASSLVTVNTEAFF. The CDR3 nucleotides read TGCGCCAGCAGTTTAGTGACAGTGAACACTGAAGCTTTCTTT. The full variable domain, its missing parts supplied by reference TRBV5-1 and TRBJ1-1, is KAGVTQTPRYLIKTRGQQVTLSCSPISGHRSVSWYQQTPGQGLQFLFEYFSETQRNKGNFPGRFSGRQFSNSRSEMNVSTLELGDSALYLCASSLVTVNTEAFFGQGTRLTVV.

V gene TRBV28 combines with J gene TRBJ1-2; possible D gene TRBD1, 6 bases. V lost 7 bases to trimming and J lost 10 bases, with 16 bases between them. This CDR3 comprises 12 residues. Germline V lookup: CDR1 MDHEN, CDR2 SYDVKM. The chain's CDR3 is CASTQGIRDYTF. The DNA for the CDR3 is TGTGCCAGCACCCAGGGGATTAGAGACTACACCTTC.

V usage is TRBV9 and J usage is TRBJ1-2; maybe TRBD1 (6 bases). Deletions cut 3 bases from V and 2 bases from J, with 14 bases between. Germline CDR1 and CDR2: SGDLS and YYNGEE. The CDR3 totals 15 residues. The CDR3 sequence is CASSARGDNNYGYTF. The CDR3 nucleotides are TGTGCCAGCAGCGCCAGGGGCGACAACAACTATGGCTACACCTTC. Complete variable domain (other parts from reference TRBV9 and TRBJ1-2): DSGVTQTPKHLITATGQRVTLRCSPRSGDLSVYWYQQSLDQGLQFLIQYYNGEERAKGNILERFSAQQFPDLHSELNLSSLELGDSALYFCASSARGDNNYGYTFGSGTRLTVV.